These 25 T cell receptor beta chains were sequenced from one sample in a study of blood T cells in healthy people across ages (dated by TCRdb to the mid-2010s). The library relied on 5' RACE. The sequencer listed for this sample is Illumina HiSeq 2500. A second about 7 to 11 cycle PCR used a sample-barcoded 5' primer and a J-beta primer mix. Using fastp at Q25 and MiXCR, TCRdb reprocessed the public reads and kept productive beta chains. Rows with one shared CDR3 protein collapse into an entry with the most common genes and DNA. The sample profile shows 980,000 or so distinct CDR3 sequences; around 48% of them were found once. 13% of the sample goes to the ten largest clones. Specimen: blood. The source is a man in his thirties or forties in good health.

Only a few counts were recorded for this clonotype. The genes are TRBV29-1 and TRBJ2-1; 7 bases align to TRBD2. The V gene end was trimmed by 7 bases and the J gene end by 7 bases; junction bases not matched to a gene: 7. Germline V gives CDR1 SQVTM, CDR2 ANQGSEA. This CDR3 spans 12 amino acids. The CDR3 sequence is CSAQGLVNEQFF. CDR3 DNA sequence: TGCAGCGCCCAAGGACTAGTTAATGAGCAGTTCTTC.

The chain couples TRBV25-1 to TRBJ1-5, with a weak D call TRBD1 (5 bases). The CDR3 runs 13 residues. Per germline, CDR1 MGHDK and CDR2 SYGVNS. V lost 8 bases, J lost 7 bases, and 15 bases lay in between. CDR3 DNA: TGTGCCAGCGGGGGGGGGTTGACCCAGCCCCAGCATTTT. Protein: CASGGGLTQPQHF.

This chain uses TRBV7-2 with TRBJ2-2; tentatively, D is TRBD1 (6 bases). V dropped 6 bases and J dropped 4 bases, with 12 bases sitting between them. CDR1 and CDR2 from the germline V gene are SGHTA and FQGNSA. This CDR3 contains 14 residues. Written as DNA, the CDR3 is TGTGCCAGCAGACGGGACATCATCACCGGGGAGCTGTTTTTT. Translating it yields CASRRDIITGELFF.

The V call is TRBV3-1, the J call TRBJ2-1; 7 bases are a match to TRBD2. Germline V gives CDR1 LGHDT, CDR2 YNNKEL (reference sequence). The CDR3 is 16 residues long. J gave up 6 bases and V 0 bases, and 8 bases lay outside the gene matches. CDR3 loop: CASSQDISAGSNEQFF. In DNA, the CDR3 is TGTGCCAGCAGCCAAGATATTTCAGCGGGGAGCAATGAGCAGTTCTTC.

The rearrangement uses TRBV20-1 and TRBJ2-7; either TRBD1 or TRBD2 may supply D (5 bases each). Germline CDR1 and CDR2: DFQATT and SNEGSKA (reference sequence). Trimming removed 2 bases from V and 3 bases from J, with 14 bases in between. There are 14 residues in the CDR3. The CDR3 bases are TGCAGTGCTAGAAACGGGACCACATACTACGAGCAGTACTTC. Protein sequence: CSARNGTTYYEQYF.

This clonotype has a count of ten or more. The CDR3 DNA is TGCGCCAGCAGCCAAGATAGCGTGGGGGGTTGGACTGAAGCTTTCTTT. Its protein is CASSQDSVGGWTEAFF. The J gene is TRBJ1-1, the V gene TRBV4-3, with D perhaps TRBD1 (5 bases). The germline V gene encodes CDR1 LGHNA and CDR2 YSLEER. Trimming pared 0 bases from V and 5 bases from J, leaving 16 bases between. The CDR3 sequence is 16 residues long.

This clonotype came up a few times. The chain has TRBV6-2 or TRBV6-3 and TRBJ1-1, with unresolved D. The V end lost 4 bases, the J end lost 11 bases, and 11 bases lay between the germline ends. The CDR3 has 11 amino acids. Germline loops: CDR1 MNHEY, CDR2 SVGEGT. In DNA, the CDR3 is TGTGCCAGCAGTTCCGAGAATAGGGCTTTCTTT. Translation: CASSSENRAFF.

The rearrangement uses TRBV9 and TRBJ2-5, with D unclear. The CDR3 length is 14 residues. V dropped 4 bases and J dropped 4 bases, with 14 bases sitting between them. Per the germline V gene, CDR1 is SGDLS and CDR2 is YYNGEE. The CDR3 reads CASSLRAKAETQYF. The CDR3 nucleotides are TGTGCCAGCAGCTTAAGAGCTAAAGCAGAGACCCAGTACTTC.

The chain has TRBV18 and TRBJ2-3; D is tentatively TRBD1 or TRBD2 (6 bases each). From germline, CDR1 is KGHSH and CDR2 LQKENI. The CDR3 spans 15 residues. Trimming shortened V by 0 bases and J by 4 bases, and 11 bases separated the two germline ends. CDR3 DNA sequence: TGTGCCAGCTCACCACCGGGGGGCTTGGCAGATACGCAGTATTTT. Translating it yields CASSPPGGLADTQYF.

The V gene is TRBV4-1, the J gene TRBJ2-2; 13 bases map to TRBD2. The CDR3 has 18 amino acids. V lost 5 bases to trimming and J lost 2 bases; unmatched junction nucleotides: 8. Per germline, CDR1 MGHRA and CDR2 YSYEKL. The CDR3 nucleotides read TGCGCCAGCAGCTACCGGACTAGCGGGGGACCTAACACCGGGGAGCTGTTTTTT. This encodes CASSYRTSGGPNTGELFF.

This clonotype has at least ten counts. The chain has TRBV3-1 and TRBJ2-7; D is ambiguous. This CDR3 region has 13 residues. The V end lost 0 bases, the J end lost 6 bases, and 9 bases lay between the germline ends. Germline V lookup: CDR1 LGHDT, CDR2 YNNKEL (reference sequence). CDR3 amino acids: CASSQDTRTEQYF. Here the CDR3 DNA reads TGTGCCAGCAGCCAAGATACGAGAACCGAGCAGTACTTC.

This clonotype was counted a few times. V and J are TRBV5-1 and TRBJ2-1; 8 bases line up with TRBD2. The CDR3 has 13 amino acids. The germline CDR1 and CDR2 sequences are SGHRS and YFSETQ. The V and J ends lost 4 bases and 9 bases, in that order; junction bases with no gene match: 6. CDR3 residues: CASSGGLVGEQFF. For the CDR3, the DNA is TGCGCCAGCAGCGGGGGACTAGTCGGTGAGCAGTTCTTC.

With respect to this clonotype: A read error may produce the germline difference seen at one junction end. This sequence joins TRBV4-1 and TRBJ2-1; TRBD2 agrees at 9 bases. This CDR3 region has 15 residues. Germline assignment: CDR1 MGHRA and CDR2 YSYEKL. CDR3 nucleotide sequence: TGCACCAGCAGCCAAGCGGGGGGTTTGATGGATGAGCAGTTCTTC. Translating gives CTSSQAGGLMDEQFF.

J is TRBJ2-7 and V is TRBV29-1, with 11 bases aligning to TRBD2. The length of the CDR3 is 15 residues. From germline, CDR1 is SQVTM and CDR2 ANQGSEA. V shed 7 bases and J 1 base; nucleotides not matched to a gene: 9. Here the CDR3 DNA reads TGCAGCGCGGGCGGACTAGCGGGTTCTTCCTACGAGCAGTACTTC. It specifies CSAGGLAGSSYEQYF.

The rearrangement links TRBV5-1 to TRBJ1-6; D is perhaps TRBD1 (6 bases). The CDR3 contains 15 residues. The V end was cut by 3 bases, the J end by 6 bases, with 13 bases between. Germline V gene sequence: CDR1 SGHRS, CDR2 YFSETQ. In nucleotides, the CDR3 is TGCGCCAGCAGCTCCATTACAGGGAGTAATTCACCCCTCCACTTT. Translated: CASSSITGSNSPLHF.

V is TRBV4-2 and J is TRBJ2-1; D perhaps matches TRBD1 (7 bases). Trimming stripped 7 bases from V and 8 bases from J, with 15 bases between. Germline loops: CDR1 LGHNA, CDR2 YNFKEQ. The CDR3 sequence is 13 residues long. In DNA, the CDR3 is TGTGCCAGCAAACCGCAGGGGGGCGATGAGCAGTTCTTC. Amino acids: CASKPQGGDEQFF.

In its sample, this clonotype was seen many times. The CDR3 DNA sequence: TGTGCCAGCAGCCAACCGGTTTTAAATGAGCAGTTCTTC. Protein product: CASSQPVLNEQFF. The chain recombines TRBV14 with TRBJ2-1; no definite D call. Deletions cut 2 bases from V and 7 bases from J, with 9 bases between. Germline values: CDR1 SGHDN, CDR2 FVKESK. This CDR3 is 13 amino acids long. Supplemented by reference TRBV14 and TRBJ2-1, the full variable domain reads EAGVTQFPSHSVIEKGQTVTLRCDPISGHDNLYWYRRVMGKEIKFLLHFVKESKQDESGMPNNRFLAERTGGTYSTLKVQPAELEDSGVYFCASSQPVLNEQFFGPGTRLTVL.

This clonotype was detected only a few times. V and J are TRBV25-1 and TRBJ1-4; D is undetermined. Germline loops: CDR1 MGHDK, CDR2 SYGVNS. The CDR3 consists of 16 residues. The germline V and J ends were trimmed by 0 bases and 3 bases, with 11 bases remaining between them. The CDR3 region is CASSEYKGSANEKLFF. In nucleotides, the CDR3 is TGTGCCAGCAGTGAATATAAGGGATCGGCTAATGAAAAACTGTTTTTT.

The chain is built from TRBV6-6 and TRBJ2-5; D is unresolved. CDR3 length equals 13 residues. Germline lookup yields CDR1 MNHNY and CDR2 SVGAGI (reference sequence). The germline V and J ends were trimmed by 4 bases and 3 bases, with 9 bases remaining between them. CDR3 sequence: CASSSPGKETQYF. The CDR3 DNA sequence: TGTGCCAGCAGTTCCCCCGGCAAAGAGACCCAGTACTTC.

The V gene is TRBV11-2, the J gene TRBJ2-5; D is unresolved. The V end lost 1 base, the J end lost 2 bases, and 8 bases lay between the germline ends. CDR1 is SGHAT, CDR2 FQNNGV, per germline. The CDR3 contains 14 residues. The CDR3 DNA reads as TGTGCCAGCAGCTTAGGAGTTCGACAAGAGACCCAGTACTTC. Translating gives CASSLGVRQETQYF.

This clonotype was observed a few times. This chain joins TRBV27 and TRBJ1-2; D is undetermined. This CDR3 has 14 residues. Looked up from germline, CDR1 is MNHEY and CDR2 is SMNVEV (reference sequence). Deletions cut 2 bases from V and 2 bases from J, with 9 bases between. CDR3 DNA sequence: TGTGCCAGCAGTTTAGGAGGGCTCAACTATGGCTACACCTTC. This translates into CASSLGGLNYGYTF.

The V and J genes are TRBV20-1 and TRBJ1-4; 11 positions agree with TRBD1. CDR1 is DFQATT and CDR2 is SNEGSKA in the germline V gene (reference sequence). The CDR3 covers 15 residues. J lost 8 bases, V lost 0 bases, and 5 bases had no gene match. CDR3 coding DNA: TGCAGTGCTAGAGATCCTGGGACAGGGGGGGAAAAACTGTTTTTT. It codes for CSARDPGTGGEKLFF.

This clonotype was seen many times. The genes are TRBV4-1 and TRBJ2-7; unclear D gene. This CDR3 spans 15 amino acids. V was cut by 0 bases and J by 1 base, with 10 bases left in between. The germline gives CDR1 MGHRA, CDR2 YSYEKL. This chain's CDR3 is CASSQEFGGSYEQYF. The DNA for the CDR3 is TGCGCCAGCAGCCAAGAATTCGGTGGATCCTACGAGCAGTACTTC.

This clonotype has at least ten counts. J is TRBJ2-7 and V is TRBV20-1; D possibly uses TRBD1 or TRBD2 (6 bases each). Trimming removed 1 base at V and 1 base at J, with 11 bases between. The CDR3 covers 14 residues. CDR1 is DFQATT and CDR2 is SNEGSKA in the germline V gene (reference sequence). In DNA, the CDR3 is TGCAGTGCTAGAGCTAGGGGGGTTTCCTACGAGCAGTACTTC. Amino acids: CSARARGVSYEQYF.

A word on this clonotype: One end of the junction fails to match germline, which may point to a read error. The chain couples TRBV2 to TRBJ1-5; D is ambiguous. CDR1 and CDR2 from the germline V gene are SNHLY and FYNNEI. The CDR3 has 12 residues. The CDR3 spells CASNEEAQPQHF. CDR3 sequence (DNA): TGTGCCAGCAATGAAGAGGCTCAGCCCCAGCATTTT.